This T cell receptor beta chain was documented in a study of T cells in Graves' hyperthyroidism and ophthalmopathy. Researchers amplified the TCR beta CDR3 regions from RNA transcripts. An initial round of RT-PCR targeting the TCR CDR3 relied on the HTBI primer set. TCRdb processed the multiplex PCR reads anew with MiXCR; each CDR3 protein has one entry. The table has some 350,000 distinct CDR3 sequences, roughly 13% seen once. The CDR3 consists of 16 residues. Germline loops: CDR1 LGHDT, CDR2 YNNKEL (reference sequence). J gave up 4 bases and V 1 base, and 4 bases lay outside the gene matches. There are many counts of this clonotype.

This clonotype originated in a woman aged 35 to 49 with Graves' ophthalmopathy. The sequenced sample was blood. The V call is TRBV3-1, the J call TRBJ2-1; 10 bases fit TRBD1. The CDR3 loop is CASSQGTGGGYNEQFF. The CDR3 DNA reads TGTGCCAGCAGCCAAGGGACAGGGGGGGGTTACAATGAGCAGTTCTTC.